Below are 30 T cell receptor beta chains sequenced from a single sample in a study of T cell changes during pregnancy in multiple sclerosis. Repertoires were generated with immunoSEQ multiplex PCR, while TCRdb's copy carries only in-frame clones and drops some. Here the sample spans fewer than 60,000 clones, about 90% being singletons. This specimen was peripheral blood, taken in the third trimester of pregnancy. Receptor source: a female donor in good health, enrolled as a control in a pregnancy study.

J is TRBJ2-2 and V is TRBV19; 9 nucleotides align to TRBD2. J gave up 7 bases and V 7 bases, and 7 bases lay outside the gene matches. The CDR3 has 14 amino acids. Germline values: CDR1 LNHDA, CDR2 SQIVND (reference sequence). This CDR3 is CASTGGRAGGELFF. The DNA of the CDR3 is TGTGCCAGTACAGGCGGGAGGGCTGGCGGGGAGCTGTTTTTT.

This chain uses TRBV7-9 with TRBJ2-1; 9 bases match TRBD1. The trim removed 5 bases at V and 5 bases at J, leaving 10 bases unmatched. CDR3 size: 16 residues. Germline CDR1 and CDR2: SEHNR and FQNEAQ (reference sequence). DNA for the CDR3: TGTGCCAGCAGCAGCACAGGGGGCCAGTTGAACAATGAGCAGTTCTTC. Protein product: CASSSTGGQLNNEQFF. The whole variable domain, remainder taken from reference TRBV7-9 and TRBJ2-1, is DTGVSQNPRHKITKRGQNVTFRCDPISEHNRLYWYRQTLGQGPEFLTYFQNEAQLEKSRLLSDRFSAERPKGSFSTLEIQRTEQGDSAMYLCASSSTGGQLNNEQFFGPGTRLTVL.

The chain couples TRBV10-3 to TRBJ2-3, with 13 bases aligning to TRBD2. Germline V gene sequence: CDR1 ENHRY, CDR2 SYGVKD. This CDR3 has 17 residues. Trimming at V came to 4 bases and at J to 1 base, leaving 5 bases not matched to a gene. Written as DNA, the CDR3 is TGTGCCATCAGTGGACTAGCGGGAGGACGCGGCACAGATACGCAGTATTTT. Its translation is CAISGLAGGRGTDTQYF.

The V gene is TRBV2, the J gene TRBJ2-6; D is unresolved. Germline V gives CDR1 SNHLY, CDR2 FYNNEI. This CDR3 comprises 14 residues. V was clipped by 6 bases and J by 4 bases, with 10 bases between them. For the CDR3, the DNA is TGTGCCAGCAGCGGTTCGAGAGGGGCCAACGTCCTGACTTTC. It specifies CASSGSRGANVLTF.

CDR3 in DNA: TGTGCCAGCTCACCACCGGGACAGGGGGCAAAGACCCAGTACTTC. Protein product: CASSPPGQGAKTQYF. V gene TRBV18 combines with J gene TRBJ2-5, with 12 nucleotides matching TRBD1. The CDR3 length is 15 residues. Trimming removed 0 bases from V and 6 bases from J; junction bases left unmatched: 2. The germline V gene encodes CDR1 KGHSH and CDR2 LQKENI.

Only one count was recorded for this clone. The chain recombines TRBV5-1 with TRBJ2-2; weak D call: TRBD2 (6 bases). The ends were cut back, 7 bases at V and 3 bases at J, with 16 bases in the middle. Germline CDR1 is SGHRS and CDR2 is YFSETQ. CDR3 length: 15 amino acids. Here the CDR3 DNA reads TGCGCCAGCCAAGGAGGGTTGATTCACACCGGGGAGCTGTTTTTT. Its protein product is CASQGGLIHTGELFF.

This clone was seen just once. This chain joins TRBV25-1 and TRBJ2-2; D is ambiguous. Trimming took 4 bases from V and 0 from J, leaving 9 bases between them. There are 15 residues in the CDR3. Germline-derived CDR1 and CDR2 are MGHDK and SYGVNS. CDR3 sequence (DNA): TGTGCCAGCAGTGCCGCCGGTACGAACACCGGGGAGCTGTTTTTT. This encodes CASSAAGTNTGELFF.

CDR3 sequence reads: CASNYDKFGEQFF. The DNA of the CDR3 is TGTGCCAGCAATTATGACAAATTCGGTGAGCAGTTCTTC. V usage is TRBV6-6 and J usage is TRBJ2-1, with D unresolved. Germline loops: CDR1 MNHNY, CDR2 SVGAGI (reference sequence). V was shortened by 7 bases and J by 9 bases, with 16 bases between the two germline ends. CDR3 length: 13 amino acids.

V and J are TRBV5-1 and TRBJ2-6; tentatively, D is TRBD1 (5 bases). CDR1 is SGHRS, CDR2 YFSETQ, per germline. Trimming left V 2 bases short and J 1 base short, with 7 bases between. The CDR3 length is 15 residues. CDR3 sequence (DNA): TGCGCCAGCAGCTTACAGGATTCTGGGGCCAACGTCCTGACTTTC. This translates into CASSLQDSGANVLTF.

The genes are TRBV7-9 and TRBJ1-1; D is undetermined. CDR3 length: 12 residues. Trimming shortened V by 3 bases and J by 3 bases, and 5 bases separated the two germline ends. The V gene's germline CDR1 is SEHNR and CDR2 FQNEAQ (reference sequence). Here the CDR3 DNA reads TGTGCCAGCAGCTTCTCGGACACTGAAGCTTTCTTT. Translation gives CASSFSDTEAFF.

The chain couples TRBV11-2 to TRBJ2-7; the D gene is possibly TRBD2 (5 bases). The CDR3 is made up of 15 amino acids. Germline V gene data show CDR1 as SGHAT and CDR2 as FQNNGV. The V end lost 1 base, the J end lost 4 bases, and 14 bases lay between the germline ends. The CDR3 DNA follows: TGTGCCAGCAGCTTAGGGGAGATACCCTCGTACGAGCAGTACTTC. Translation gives CASSLGEIPSYEQYF.

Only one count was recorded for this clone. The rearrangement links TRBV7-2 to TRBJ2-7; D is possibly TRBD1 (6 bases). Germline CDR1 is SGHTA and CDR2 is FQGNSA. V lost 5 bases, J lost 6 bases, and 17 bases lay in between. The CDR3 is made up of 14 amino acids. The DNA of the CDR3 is TGTGCCAGCAGCCTCCAGGGGCACCCGTTCGAGCAGTACTTC. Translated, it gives CASSLQGHPFEQYF.

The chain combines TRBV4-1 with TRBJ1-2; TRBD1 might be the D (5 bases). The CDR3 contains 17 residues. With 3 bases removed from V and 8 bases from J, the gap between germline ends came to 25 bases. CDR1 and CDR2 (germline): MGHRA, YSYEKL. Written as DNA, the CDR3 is TGCGCCAGCAGCCATACCCGACTGGGGGAGGGGATGGAGGGCTACACCTTC. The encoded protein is CASSHTRLGEGMEGYTF.

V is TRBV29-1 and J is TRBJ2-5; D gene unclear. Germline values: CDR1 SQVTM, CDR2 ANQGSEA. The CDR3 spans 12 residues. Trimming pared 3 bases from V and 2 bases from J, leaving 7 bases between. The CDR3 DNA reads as TGCAGCGTTGAGGAGCTGCAAGAGACCCAGTACTTC. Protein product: CSVEELQETQYF.

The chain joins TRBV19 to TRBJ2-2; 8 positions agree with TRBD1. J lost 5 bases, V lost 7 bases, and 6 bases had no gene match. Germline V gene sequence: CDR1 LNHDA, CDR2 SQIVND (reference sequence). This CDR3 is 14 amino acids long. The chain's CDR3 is CASTLGQETGELFF. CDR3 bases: TGTGCCAGTACCTTGGGACAGGAAACCGGGGAGCTGTTTTTT.

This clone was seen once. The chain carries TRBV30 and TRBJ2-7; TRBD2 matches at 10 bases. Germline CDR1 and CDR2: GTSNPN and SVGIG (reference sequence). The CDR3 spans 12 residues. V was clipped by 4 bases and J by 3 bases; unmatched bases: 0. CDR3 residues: CAWTSGSYEQYF. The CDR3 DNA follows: TGTGCCTGGACTAGCGGGAGCTACGAGCAGTACTTC.

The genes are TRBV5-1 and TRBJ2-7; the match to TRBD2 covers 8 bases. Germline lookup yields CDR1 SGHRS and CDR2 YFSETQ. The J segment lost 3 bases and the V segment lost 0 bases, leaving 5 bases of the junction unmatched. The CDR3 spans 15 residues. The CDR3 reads CASSLELAGSYEQYF. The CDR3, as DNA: TGCGCCAGCAGCTTGGAGTTAGCGGGGAGCTACGAGCAGTACTTC.

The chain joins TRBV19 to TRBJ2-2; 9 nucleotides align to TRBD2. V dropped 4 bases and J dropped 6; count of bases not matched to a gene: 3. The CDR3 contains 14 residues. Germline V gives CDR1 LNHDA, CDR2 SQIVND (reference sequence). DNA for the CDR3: TGTGCCAGTAGTAGCGGGAGGGCCTCCGGGGAGCTGTTTTTT. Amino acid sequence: CASSSGRASGELFF.

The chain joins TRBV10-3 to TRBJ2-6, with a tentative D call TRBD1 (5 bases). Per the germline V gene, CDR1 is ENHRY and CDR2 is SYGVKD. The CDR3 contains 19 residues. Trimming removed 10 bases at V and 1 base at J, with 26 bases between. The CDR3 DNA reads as TGTGCCACCGATCCAAGACAGCCCCCTAACTTATCTGGGGCCAACGTCCTGACTTTC. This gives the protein CATDPRQPPNLSGANVLTF.

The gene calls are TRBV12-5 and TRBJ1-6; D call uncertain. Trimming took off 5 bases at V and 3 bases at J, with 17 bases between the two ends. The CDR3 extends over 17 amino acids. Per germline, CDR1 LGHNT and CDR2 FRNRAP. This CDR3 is CASGPPAGQVYNSPLHF. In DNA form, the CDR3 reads TGTGCTAGTGGTCCCCCCGCGGGTCAGGTCTATAATTCACCCCTCCACTTT.

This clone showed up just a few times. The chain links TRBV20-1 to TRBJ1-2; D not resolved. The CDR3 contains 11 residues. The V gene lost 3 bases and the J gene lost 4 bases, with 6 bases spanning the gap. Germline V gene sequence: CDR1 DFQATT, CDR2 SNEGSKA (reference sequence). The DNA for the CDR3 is TGCAGTGCTAGCACGGTCTATGGCTACACCTTC. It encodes CSASTVYGYTF.

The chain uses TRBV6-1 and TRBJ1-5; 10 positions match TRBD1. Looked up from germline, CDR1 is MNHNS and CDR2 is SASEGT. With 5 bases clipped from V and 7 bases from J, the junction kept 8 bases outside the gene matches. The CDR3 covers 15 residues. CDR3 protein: CASSRTPGQGQPQHF. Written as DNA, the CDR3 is TGTGCCAGCAGTCGTACACCGGGACAGGGGCAGCCCCAGCATTTT.

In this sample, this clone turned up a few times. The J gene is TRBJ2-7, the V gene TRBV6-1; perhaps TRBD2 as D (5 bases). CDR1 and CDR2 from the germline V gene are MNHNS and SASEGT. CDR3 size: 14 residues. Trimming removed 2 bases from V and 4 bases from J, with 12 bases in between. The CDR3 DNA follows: TGTGCCAGCAGTGAACAGGAGGAGTCTTACGAGCAGTACTTC. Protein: CASSEQEESYEQYF.

The CDR3 here is CASSLNLGGARNEQYF. As DNA, the CDR3 is TGTGCCAGCAGCTTAAACCTCGGGGGGGCTAGAAACGAGCAGTACTTC. This sequence joins TRBV7-2 and TRBJ2-7; 8 nucleotides align to TRBD2. The trim removed 2 bases at V and 5 bases at J, leaving 11 bases unmatched. Per the germline V gene, CDR1 is SGHTA and CDR2 is FQGNSA. This CDR3 comprises 16 residues. Complete variable domain (other parts from reference TRBV7-2 and TRBJ2-7): GAGVSQSPSNKVTEKGKDVELRCDPISGHTALYWYRQSLGQGLEFLIYFQGNSAPDKSGLPSDRFSAERTGGSVSTLTIQRTQQEDSAVYLCASSLNLGGARNEQYFGPGTRLTVT.

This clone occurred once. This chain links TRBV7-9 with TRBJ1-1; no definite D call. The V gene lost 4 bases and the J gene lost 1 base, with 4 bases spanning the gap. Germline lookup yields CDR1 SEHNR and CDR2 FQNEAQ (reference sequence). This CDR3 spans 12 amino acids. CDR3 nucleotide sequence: TGTGCCAGCAGCTCTCCGAACACTGAAGCTTTCTTT. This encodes CASSSPNTEAFF.

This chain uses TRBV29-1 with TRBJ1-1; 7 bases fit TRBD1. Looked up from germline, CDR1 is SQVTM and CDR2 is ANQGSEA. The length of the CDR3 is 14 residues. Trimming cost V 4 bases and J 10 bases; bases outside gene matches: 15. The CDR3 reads CSVVLQTTGVGAFF. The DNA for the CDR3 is TGCAGCGTTGTCCTGCAAACAACAGGGGTAGGAGCTTTCTTT.

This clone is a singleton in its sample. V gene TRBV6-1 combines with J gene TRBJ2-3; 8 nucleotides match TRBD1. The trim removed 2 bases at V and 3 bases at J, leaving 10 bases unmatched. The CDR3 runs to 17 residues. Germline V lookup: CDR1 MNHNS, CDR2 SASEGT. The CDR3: CASSEQGQGARTDTQYF. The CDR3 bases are TGTGCCAGCAGTGAACAGGGGCAGGGGGCGAGGACAGATACGCAGTATTTT.

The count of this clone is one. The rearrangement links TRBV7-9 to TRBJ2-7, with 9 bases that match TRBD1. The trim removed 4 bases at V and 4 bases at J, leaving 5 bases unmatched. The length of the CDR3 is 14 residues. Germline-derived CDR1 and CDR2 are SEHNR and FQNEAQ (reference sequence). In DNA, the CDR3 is TGTGCCAGCAGCTCCCGGGACAGGGCGTACGAGCAGTACTTC. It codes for CASSSRDRAYEQYF.

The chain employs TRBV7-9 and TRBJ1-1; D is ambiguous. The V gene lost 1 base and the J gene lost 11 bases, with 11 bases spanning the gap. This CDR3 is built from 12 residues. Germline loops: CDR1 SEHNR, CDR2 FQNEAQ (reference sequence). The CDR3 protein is CASSLGRSQAFF. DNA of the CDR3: TGTGCCAGCAGCTTAGGCAGGTCCCAGGCTTTCTTT.

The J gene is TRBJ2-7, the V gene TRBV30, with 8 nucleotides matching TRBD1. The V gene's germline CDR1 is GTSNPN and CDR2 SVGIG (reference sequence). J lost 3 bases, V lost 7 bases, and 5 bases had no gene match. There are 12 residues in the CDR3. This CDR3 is CASDRGSYEQYF. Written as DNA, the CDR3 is TGTGCCTCTGACAGGGGAAGCTACGAGCAGTACTTC.